This paragraph reports one T cell receptor beta chain. What antigen it recognizes has not been identified. Per-base qualities were not stored, and no clone one base away is much larger. Whole blood was collected in K2EDTA tubes by collaborating institutions according to the institutions' own protocols. For TCRbeta analysis, collaborator samples were shipped as frozen whole blood, as isolated PBMCs, or as DNA extracted from either sample type. The immunoSEQ Assay, a bias-controlled multiplex PCR, was used to amplify TCRbeta CDR3 regions from genomic DNA. Per the original workflow: The number of nucleated cells in each sample was estimated from the amplification of reference gene primers within the assay. To quantify the absolute abundance of each unique TCRbeta CDR3 rearrangement, sequence reads were collapsed and filtered. Productive Simpson clonality was computed per sample as the square root of Simpson's diversity index over productive rearrangements. TCRdb retrieved this table from immuneACCESS and kept in-frame rearrangements only. Not all clones are present; in checked studies, unresolved V genes account for under half, and no reason is known for the remainder. V and J calls and clone size are those listed in that table; D and trimming were worked out from the DNA. Present in this sample are about 90,000 clones, approximately 75% of which were seen just once. The ten largest clones represent less than 15% of the sample.

Germline trimming: 3 bases from V, 6 bases from J; junction bases outside gene matches: 7. Including the terminal cysteine and phenylalanine, the CDR3 comprises 16 residues. The DNA shown is the 48-base CDR3, in frame from base 1. For CDR1 and CDR2, the germline V gene lists SGHNT and YENEEA. This entry comes from a study of blood T cell repertoires in COVID-19 (dated by TCRdb to 2019 to 2021). General notes on the study: Collaborator samples came from the United States, Italy and Spain and covered acute and convalescent phases of COVID-19. The material from the prospective study consisted of cDNA or gDNA derived from T cells, B-cell-depleted T cells, or PBMCs. The dataset comprised deeply sampled blood TCRbeta repertoires from subjects exposed to, actively infected with, or recovered from COVID-19. The repertoires were made available in a free public database intended to serve as a resource for research on the immune response to SARS-CoV-2. Samples came from the ongoing ImmuneRACE study (first 160 participants) plus 1,254 subjects from 6 global collaborators. A de-identified subject ID, COVID-19 status, age in years and sex were almost always included in the sample metadata. Where HLA class I and class II types were available, the types were taken from metadata supplied by the sample provider, not from assay-based typing. Broad study findings and their caveats: The amount of clinical and demographic metadata varied by source and participant and was provided uncurated.

This receptor was identified in a human donor in a cohort sampled during active COVID-19. Recombination joined TRBV11-3 with TRBJ2-2, and 10 bases in between align with TRBD1. Sequencing was carried out using peripheral blood. The DNA sequence is given as TGTGCCAGCAGCTTGACAGGGGGCTCCAGGTCCGGGGAGCTGTTTTTT. This sequence encodes CASSLTGGSRSGELFF.